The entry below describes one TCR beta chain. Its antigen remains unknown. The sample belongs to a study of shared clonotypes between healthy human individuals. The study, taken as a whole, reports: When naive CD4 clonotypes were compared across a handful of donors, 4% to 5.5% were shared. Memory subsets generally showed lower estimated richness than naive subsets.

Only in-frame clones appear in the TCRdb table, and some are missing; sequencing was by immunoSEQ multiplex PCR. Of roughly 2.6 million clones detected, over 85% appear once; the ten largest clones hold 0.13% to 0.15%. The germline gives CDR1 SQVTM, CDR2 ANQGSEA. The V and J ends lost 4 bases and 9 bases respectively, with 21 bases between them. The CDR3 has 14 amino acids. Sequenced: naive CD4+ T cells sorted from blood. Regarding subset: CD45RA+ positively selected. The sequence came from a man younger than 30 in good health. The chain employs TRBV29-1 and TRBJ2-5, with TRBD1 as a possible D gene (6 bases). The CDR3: CSVVRDTSLEAQYF. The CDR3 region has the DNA TGCAGCGTTGTTAGGGACACCAGCCTGGAGGCCCAGTACTTC.